This T cell receptor (beta chain) was sequenced during a study of blood T cell repertoires in COVID-19. As for the study in general: From T cells, B-cell-depleted T cells, or PBMCs came the material, which was cDNA or gDNA.

V shed 4 bases and J 1 base; nucleotides not matched to a gene: 3. CDR1 and CDR2 (germline): MNHEY, SVGAGI. This CDR3 is 15 amino acids long. This clone occurred a few times. Other nucleotide sequences in the sample specify the same CDR3. Per the authors' pipeline: Researchers report that nucleated cell counts were estimated from reference gene primer amplification. Sequencing used immunoSEQ multiplex PCR; TCRdb keeps in-frame clones, though not all of them. The V and J calls and clone size are taken from that table; D and trimming were inferred from the DNA. Among about 210,000 clones listed, about four fifths were seen once.

The chain recombines TRBV6-5 with TRBJ2-1, with TRBD2 identical over 8 bases. The clonotype originates from a woman aged 50 to 60 with active or convalescent COVID-19. The source material was peripheral blood. CDR3 nucleotides: TGTGCCAGCAGTTCCGGGAGGGGATCCTACAATGAGCAGTTCTTC. Translating gives CASSSGRGSYNEQFF.